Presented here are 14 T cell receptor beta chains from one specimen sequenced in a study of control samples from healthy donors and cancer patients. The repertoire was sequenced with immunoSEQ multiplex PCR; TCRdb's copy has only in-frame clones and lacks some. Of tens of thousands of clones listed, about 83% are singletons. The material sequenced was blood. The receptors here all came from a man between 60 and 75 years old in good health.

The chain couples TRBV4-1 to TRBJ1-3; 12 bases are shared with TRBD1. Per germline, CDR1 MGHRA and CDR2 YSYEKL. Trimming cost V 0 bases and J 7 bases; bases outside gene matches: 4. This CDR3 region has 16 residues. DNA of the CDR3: TGCGCCAGCAGCCAAGATGGGACAGGGGGCGCGAACACCATATATTTT. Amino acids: CASSQDGTGGANTIYF.

CDR3 amino acids: CASTPPAGVDTEAFF. In nucleotides, the CDR3 is TGTGCCAGCACCCCACCCGCAGGGGTCGACACTGAAGCTTTCTTT. This chain links TRBV11-2 with TRBJ1-1, with D perhaps TRBD1 (6 bases). Germline V CDR1 and CDR2: SGHAT, FQNNGV. V was clipped by 7 bases and J by 3 bases, with 18 bases between them. CDR3 length: 15 residues. The full variable domain, in which reference TRBV11-2 and TRBJ1-1 provide the parts outside the CDR3, is EAGVAQSPRYKIIEKRQSVAFWCNPISGHATLYWYQQILGQGPKLLIQFQNNGVVDDSQLPKDRFSAERLKGVDSTLKIQPAKLEDSAVYLCASTPPAGVDTEAFFGQGTRLTVV.

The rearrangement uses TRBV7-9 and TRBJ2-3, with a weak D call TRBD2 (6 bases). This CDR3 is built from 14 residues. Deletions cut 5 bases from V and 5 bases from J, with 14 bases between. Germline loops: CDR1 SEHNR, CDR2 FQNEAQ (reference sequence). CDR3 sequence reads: CASSHGTYKDTQYF. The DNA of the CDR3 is TGTGCCAGCAGCCACGGGACTTACAAAGATACGCAGTATTTT.

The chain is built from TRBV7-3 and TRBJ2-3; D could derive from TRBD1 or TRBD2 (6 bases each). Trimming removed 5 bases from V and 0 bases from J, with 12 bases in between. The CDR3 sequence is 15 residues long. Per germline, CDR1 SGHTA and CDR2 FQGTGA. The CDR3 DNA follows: TGTGCCAGCAGCCGGGGGCCGCAGAGCACAGATACGCAGTATTTT. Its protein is CASSRGPQSTDTQYF. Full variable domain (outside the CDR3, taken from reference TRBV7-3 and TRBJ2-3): GAGVSQTPSNKVTEKGKYVELRCDPISGHTALYWYRQSLGQGPEFLIYFQGTGAADDSGLPNDRFFAVRPEGSVSTLKIQRTERGDSAVYLCASSRGPQSTDTQYFGPGTRLTVL.

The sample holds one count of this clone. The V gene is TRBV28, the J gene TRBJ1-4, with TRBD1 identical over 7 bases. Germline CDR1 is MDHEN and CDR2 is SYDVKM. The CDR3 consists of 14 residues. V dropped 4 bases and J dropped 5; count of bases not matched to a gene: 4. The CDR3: CASSSARGNEKLFF. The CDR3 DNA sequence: TGTGCCAGCAGTTCTGCCAGGGGGAATGAAAAACTGTTTTTT.

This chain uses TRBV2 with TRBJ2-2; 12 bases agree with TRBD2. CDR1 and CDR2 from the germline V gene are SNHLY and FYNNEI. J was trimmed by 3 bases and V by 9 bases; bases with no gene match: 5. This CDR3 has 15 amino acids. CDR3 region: CASELAGGDTGELFF. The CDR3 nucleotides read TGTGCCAGTGAACTAGCGGGAGGTGACACCGGGGAGCTGTTTTTT.

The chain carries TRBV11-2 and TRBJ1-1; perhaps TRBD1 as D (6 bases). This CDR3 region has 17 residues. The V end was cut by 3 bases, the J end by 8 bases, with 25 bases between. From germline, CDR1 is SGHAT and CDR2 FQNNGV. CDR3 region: CASSLYTGGGSLKEAFF. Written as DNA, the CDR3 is TGTGCCAGCAGCTTGTACACTGGTGGGGGCTCACTGAAGGAAGCTTTCTTT.

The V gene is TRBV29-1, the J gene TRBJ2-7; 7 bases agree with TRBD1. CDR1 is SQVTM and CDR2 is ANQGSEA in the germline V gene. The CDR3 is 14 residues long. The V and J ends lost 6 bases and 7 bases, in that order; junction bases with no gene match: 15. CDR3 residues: CSVRTGATSGEQYF. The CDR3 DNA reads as TGCAGCGTAAGGACAGGAGCCACTTCTGGAGAGCAGTACTTC.

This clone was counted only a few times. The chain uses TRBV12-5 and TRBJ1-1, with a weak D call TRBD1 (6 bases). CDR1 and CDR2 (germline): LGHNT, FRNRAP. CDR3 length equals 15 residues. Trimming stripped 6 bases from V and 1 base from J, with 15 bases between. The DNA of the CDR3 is TGTGCTAGTGGCACAAAGGAGGGGGGGAACACTGAAGCTTTCTTT. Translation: CASGTKEGGNTEAFF.

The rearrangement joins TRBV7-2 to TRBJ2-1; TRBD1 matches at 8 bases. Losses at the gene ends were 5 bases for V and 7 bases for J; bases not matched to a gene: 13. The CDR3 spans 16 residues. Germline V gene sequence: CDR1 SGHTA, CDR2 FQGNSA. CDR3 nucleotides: TGTGCCAGCAGCCCGATGGGCAGGGGGCTAGCGAATGAGCAGTTCTTC. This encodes CASSPMGRGLANEQFF.

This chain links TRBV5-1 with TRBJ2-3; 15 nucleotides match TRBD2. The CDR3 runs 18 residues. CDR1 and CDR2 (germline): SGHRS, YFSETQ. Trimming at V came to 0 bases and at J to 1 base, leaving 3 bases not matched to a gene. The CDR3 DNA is TGCGCCAGCAGCTTGGGGGGACTAGCGGGAGGTGGCACAGATACGCAGTATTTT. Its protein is CASSLGGLAGGGTDTQYF.

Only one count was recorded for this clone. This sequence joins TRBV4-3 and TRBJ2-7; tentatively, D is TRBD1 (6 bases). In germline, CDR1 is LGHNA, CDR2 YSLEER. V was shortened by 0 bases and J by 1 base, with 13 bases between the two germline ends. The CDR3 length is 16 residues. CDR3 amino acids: CASSQDFGQWSYEQYF. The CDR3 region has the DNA TGCGCCAGCAGCCAAGATTTCGGACAGTGGTCCTACGAGCAGTACTTC.

CDR3 sequence reads: CASSPRSTGTYTNYGYTF. Written as DNA, the CDR3 is TGTGCCAGCAGTCCACGCTCGACAGGGACTTACACCAACTATGGCTACACCTTC. The rearrangement links TRBV6-6 to TRBJ1-2, with TRBD1 matching over 7 bases. CDR3 length: 18 residues. The germline gives CDR1 MNHNY, CDR2 SVGAGI (reference sequence). Trimming at V came to 5 bases and at J to 2 bases, leaving 17 bases not matched to a gene.

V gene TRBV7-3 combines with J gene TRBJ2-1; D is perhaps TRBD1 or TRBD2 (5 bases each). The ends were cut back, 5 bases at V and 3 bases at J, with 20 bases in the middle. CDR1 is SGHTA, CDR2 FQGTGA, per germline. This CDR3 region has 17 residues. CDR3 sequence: CASSTIGGLRRYNEQFF. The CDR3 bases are TGTGCCAGCAGCACTATTGGGGGATTAAGGCGCTACAATGAGCAGTTCTTC.